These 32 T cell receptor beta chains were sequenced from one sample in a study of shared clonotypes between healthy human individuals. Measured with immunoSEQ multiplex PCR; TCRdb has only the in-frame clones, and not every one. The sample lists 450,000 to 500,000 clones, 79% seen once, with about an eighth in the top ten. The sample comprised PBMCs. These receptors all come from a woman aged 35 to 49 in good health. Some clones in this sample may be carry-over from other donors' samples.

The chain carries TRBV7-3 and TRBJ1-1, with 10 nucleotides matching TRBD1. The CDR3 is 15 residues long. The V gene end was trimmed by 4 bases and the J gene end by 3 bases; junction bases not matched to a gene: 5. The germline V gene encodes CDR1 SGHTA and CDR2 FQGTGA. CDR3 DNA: TGTGCCAGCAGCTCTGGGACAGGGGTCGACACTGAAGCTTTCTTT. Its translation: CASSSGTGVDTEAFF. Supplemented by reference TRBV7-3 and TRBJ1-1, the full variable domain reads GAGVSQTPSNKVTEKGKYVELRCDPISGHTALYWYRQSLGQGPEFLIYFQGTGAADDSGLPNDRFFAVRPEGSVSTLKIQRTERGDSAVYLCASSSGTGVDTEAFFGQGTRLTVV.

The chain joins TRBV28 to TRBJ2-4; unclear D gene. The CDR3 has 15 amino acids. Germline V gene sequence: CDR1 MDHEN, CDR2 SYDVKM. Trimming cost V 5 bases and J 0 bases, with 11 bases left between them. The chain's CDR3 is CASSPPGRAKNIQYF. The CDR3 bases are TGTGCCAGCAGTCCCCCGGGTAGAGCCAAAAACATTCAGTACTTC. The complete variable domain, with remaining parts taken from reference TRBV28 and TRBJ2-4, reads DVKVTQSSRYLVKRTGEKVFLECVQDMDHENMFWYRQDPGLGLRLIYFSYDVKMKEKGDIPEGYSVSREKKERFSLILESASTNQTSMYLCASSPPGRAKNIQYFGAGTRLSVL.

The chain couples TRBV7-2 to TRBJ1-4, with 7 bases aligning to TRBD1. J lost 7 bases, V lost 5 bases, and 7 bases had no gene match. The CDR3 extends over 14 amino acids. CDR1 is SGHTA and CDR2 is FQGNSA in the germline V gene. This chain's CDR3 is CASSRGGAGEKLFF. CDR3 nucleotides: TGTGCCAGCAGCCGAGGGGGCGCCGGTGAAAAACTGTTTTTT.

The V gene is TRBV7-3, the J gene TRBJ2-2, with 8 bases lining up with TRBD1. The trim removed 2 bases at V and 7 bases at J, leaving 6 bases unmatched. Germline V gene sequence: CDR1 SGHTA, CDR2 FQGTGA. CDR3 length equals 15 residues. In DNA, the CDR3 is TGTGCCAGCAGCTTATCGGGACAGGCTGGCGGGGAGCTGTTTTTT. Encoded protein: CASSLSGQAGGELFF.

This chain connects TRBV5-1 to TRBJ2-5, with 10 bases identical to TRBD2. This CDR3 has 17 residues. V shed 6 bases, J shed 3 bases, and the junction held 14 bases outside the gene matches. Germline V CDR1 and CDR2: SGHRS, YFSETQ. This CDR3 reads CASNASGSYPREETQYF. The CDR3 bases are TGCGCCAGCAACGCTAGCGGGAGTTATCCGAGAGAAGAGACCCAGTACTTC. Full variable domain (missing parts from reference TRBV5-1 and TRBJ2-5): KAGVTQTPRYLIKTRGQQVTLSCSPISGHRSVSWYQQTPGQGLQFLFEYFSETQRNKGNFPGRFSGRQFSNSRSEMNVSTLELGDSALYLCASNASGSYPREETQYFGPGTRLLVL.

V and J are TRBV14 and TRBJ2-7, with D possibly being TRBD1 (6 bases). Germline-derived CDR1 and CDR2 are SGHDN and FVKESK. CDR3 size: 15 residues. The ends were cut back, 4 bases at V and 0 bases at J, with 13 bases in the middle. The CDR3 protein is CASSRPGTSSYEQYF. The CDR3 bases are TGTGCCAGCAGCCGACCGGGGACAAGCTCCTACGAGCAGTACTTC.

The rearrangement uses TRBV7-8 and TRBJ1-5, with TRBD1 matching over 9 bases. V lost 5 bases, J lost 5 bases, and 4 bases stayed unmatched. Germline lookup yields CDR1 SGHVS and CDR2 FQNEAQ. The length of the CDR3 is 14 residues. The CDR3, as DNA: TGTGCCAGCAGCCTAGACAGGGGGTATCAGCCCCAGCATTTT. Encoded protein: CASSLDRGYQPQHF.

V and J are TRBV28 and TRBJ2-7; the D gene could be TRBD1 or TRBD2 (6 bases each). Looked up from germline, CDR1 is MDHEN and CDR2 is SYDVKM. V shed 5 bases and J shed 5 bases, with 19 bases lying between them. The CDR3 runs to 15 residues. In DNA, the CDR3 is TGTGCCAGCAGTCCTACAGGGTGGGACTCGGACGAGCAGTACTTC. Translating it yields CASSPTGWDSDEQYF.

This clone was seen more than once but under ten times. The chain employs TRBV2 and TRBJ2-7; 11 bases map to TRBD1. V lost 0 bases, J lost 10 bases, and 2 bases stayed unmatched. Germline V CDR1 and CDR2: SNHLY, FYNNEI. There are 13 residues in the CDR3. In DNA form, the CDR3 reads TGTGCCAGCAGTGAAGCTGGACAGGGGGCCCAGTACTTC. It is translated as CASSEAGQGAQYF.

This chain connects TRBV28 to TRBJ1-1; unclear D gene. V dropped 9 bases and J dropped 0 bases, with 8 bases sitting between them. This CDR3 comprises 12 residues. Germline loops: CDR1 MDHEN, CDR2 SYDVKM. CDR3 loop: CASRALNTEAFF. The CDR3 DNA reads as TGTGCCAGTCGTGCCCTGAACACTGAAGCTTTCTTT.

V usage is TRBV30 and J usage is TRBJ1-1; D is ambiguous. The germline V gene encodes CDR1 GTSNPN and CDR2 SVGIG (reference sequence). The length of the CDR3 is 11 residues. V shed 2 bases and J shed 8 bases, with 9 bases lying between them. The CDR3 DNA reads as TGTGCCTGGAGTAAAATTGCAGAAGCTTTCTTT. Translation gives CAWSKIAEAFF.

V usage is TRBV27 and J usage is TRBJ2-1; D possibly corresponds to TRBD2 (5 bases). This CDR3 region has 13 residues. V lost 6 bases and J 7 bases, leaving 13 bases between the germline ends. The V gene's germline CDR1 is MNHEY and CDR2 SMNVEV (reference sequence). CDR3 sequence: CASSYGRRNEQFF. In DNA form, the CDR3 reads TGTGCCAGCAGCTACGGACGGAGGAATGAGCAGTTCTTC.

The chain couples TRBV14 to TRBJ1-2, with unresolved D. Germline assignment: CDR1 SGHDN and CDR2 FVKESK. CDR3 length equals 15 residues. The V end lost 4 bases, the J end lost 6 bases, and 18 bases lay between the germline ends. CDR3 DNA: TGTGCCAGCAGCCCCCAGAAGGTGCGATCCCATGGCTACACCTTC. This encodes CASSPQKVRSHGYTF. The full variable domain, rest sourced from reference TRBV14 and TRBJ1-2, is EAGVTQFPSHSVIEKGQTVTLRCDPISGHDNLYWYRRVMGKEIKFLLHFVKESKQDESGMPNNRFLAERTGGTYSTLKVQPAELEDSGVYFCASSPQKVRSHGYTFGSGTRLTVV.

CDR3 nucleotide sequence: TGTGCCAGCAGCGTAGGCGGGAGGGGGGCAGATACGCAGTATTTT. Its translation is CASSVGGRGADTQYF. The chain recombines TRBV9 with TRBJ2-3, with 9 bases matching TRBD2. CDR1 is SGDLS and CDR2 is YYNGEE in the germline V gene. The V gene end was trimmed by 0 bases and the J gene end by 4 bases; junction bases not matched to a gene: 3. CDR3 length equals 15 residues.

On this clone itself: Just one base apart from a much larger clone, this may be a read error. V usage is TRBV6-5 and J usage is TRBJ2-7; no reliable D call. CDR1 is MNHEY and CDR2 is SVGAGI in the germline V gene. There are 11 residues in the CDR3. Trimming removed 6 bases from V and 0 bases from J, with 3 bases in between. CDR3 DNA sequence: TGTGCCAGCAGGGTCTCCTACGAGCAGTACTTC. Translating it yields CASRVSYEQYF.

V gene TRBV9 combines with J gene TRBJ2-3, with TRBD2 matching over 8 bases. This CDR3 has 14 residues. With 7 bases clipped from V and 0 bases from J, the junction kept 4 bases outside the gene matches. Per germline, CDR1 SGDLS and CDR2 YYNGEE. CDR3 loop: CASGSGTSTDTQYF. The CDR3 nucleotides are TGTGCCAGCGGTAGCGGGACGAGCACAGATACGCAGTATTTT.

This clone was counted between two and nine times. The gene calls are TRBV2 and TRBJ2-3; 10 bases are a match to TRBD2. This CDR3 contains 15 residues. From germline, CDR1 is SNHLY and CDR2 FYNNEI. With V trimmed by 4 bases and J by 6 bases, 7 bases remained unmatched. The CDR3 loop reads CASSGRTSGVDTQYF. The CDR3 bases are TGTGCCAGCAGTGGCAGGACTAGCGGTGTCGATACGCAGTATTTT.

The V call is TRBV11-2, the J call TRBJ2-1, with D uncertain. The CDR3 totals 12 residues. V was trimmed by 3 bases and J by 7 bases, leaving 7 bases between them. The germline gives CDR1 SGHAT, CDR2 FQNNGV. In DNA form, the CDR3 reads TGTGCCAGCAGCTTTGTAGGTAATGAGCAGTTCTTC. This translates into CASSFVGNEQFF.

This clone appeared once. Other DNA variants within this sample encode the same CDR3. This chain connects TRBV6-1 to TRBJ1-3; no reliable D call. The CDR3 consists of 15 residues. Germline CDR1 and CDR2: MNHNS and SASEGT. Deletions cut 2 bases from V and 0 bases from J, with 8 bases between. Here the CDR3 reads CASSEFLGSGNTIYF. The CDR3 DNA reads TGTGCCAGCAGTGAATTCCTCGGCTCTGGAAACACCATATATTTT.

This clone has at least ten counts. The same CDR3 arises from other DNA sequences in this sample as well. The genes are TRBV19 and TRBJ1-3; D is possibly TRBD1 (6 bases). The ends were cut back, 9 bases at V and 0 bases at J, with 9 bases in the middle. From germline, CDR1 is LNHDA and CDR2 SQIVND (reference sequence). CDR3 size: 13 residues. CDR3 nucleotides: TGTGCCAGCCAGGGGTCCTCTGGAAACACCATATATTTT. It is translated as CASQGSSGNTIYF.

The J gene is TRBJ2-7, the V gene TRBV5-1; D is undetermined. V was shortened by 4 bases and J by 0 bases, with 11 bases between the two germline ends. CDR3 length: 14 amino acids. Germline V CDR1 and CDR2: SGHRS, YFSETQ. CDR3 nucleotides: TGCGCCAGCAGCCTACTATCGAACTCCTACGAGCAGTACTTC. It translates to CASSLLSNSYEQYF.

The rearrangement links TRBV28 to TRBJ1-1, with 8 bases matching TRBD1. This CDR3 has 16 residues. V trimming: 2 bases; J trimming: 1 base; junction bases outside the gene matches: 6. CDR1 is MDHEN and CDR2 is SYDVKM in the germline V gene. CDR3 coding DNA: TGTGCCAGCAGTTTAAGGGTCGGACAGGGGAACACTGAAGCTTTCTTT. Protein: CASSLRVGQGNTEAFF.

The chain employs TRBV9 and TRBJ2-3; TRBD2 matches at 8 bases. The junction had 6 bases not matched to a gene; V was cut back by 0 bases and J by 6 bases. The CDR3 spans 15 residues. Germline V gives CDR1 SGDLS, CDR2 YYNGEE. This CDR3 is CASSVAAGDRDTQYF. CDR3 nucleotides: TGTGCCAGCAGCGTAGCAGCGGGAGATCGGGATACGCAGTATTTT.

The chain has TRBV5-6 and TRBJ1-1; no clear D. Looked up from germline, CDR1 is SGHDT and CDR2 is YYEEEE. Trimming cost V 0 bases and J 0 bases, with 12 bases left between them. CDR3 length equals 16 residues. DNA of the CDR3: TGTGCCAGCAGCTTGGGAGGGCTGGGGATGAACACTGAAGCTTTCTTT. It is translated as CASSLGGLGMNTEAFF. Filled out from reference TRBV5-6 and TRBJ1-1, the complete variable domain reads DAGVTQSPTHLIKTRGQQVTLRCSPKSGHDTVSWYQQALGQGPQFIFQYYEEEERQRGNFPDRFSGHQFPNYSSELNVNALLLGDSALYLCASSLGGLGMNTEAFFGQGTRLTVV.

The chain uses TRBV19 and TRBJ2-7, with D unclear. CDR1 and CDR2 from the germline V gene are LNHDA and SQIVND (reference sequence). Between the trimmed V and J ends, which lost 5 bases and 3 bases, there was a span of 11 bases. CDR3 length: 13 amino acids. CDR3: CASSATISYEQYF. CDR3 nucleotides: TGTGCCAGTAGTGCTACGATCAGCTACGAGCAGTACTTC.

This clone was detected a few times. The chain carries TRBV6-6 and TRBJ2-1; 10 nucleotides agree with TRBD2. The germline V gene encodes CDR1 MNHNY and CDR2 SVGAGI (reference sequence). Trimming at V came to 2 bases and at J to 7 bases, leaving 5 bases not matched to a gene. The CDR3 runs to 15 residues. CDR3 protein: CASSYGLAAWNEQFF. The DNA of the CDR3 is TGTGCCAGCAGTTACGGACTAGCGGCGTGGAATGAGCAGTTCTTC.

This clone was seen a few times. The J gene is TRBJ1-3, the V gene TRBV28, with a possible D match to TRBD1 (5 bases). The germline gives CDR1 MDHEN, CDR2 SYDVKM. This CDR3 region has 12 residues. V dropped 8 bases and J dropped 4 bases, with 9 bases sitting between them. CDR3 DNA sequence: TGTGCCAGCGACAGTTTGGGAAACACCATATATTTT. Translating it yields CASDSLGNTIYF.

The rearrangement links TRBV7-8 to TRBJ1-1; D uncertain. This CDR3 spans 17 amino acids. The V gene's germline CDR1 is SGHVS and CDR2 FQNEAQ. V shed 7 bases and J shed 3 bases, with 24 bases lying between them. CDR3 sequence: CASTPLRFRRVDTEAFF. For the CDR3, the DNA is TGTGCCAGCACCCCCCTCCGGTTCAGGCGCGTGGACACTGAAGCTTTCTTT.

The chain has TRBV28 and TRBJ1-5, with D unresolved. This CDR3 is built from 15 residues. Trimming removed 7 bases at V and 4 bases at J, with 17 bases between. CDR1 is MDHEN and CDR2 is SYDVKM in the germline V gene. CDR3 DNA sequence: TGTGCCAGCACCCTAGACCCGGTGCCTAATCAGCCCCAGCATTTT. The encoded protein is CASTLDPVPNQPQHF.

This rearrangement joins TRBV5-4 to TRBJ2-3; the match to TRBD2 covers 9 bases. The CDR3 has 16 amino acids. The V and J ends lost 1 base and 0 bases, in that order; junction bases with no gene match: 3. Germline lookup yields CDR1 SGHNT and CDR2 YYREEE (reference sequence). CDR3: CASSLRAGGSTDTQYF. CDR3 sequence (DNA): TGTGCCAGCAGCTTGCGAGCGGGAGGTAGCACAGATACGCAGTATTTT. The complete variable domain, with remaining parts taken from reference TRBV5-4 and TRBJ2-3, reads ETGVTQSPTHLIKTRGQQVTLRCSSQSGHNTVSWYQQALGQGPQFIFQYYREEENGRGNFPPRFSGLQFPNYSSELNVNALELDDSALYLCASSLRAGGSTDTQYFGPGTRLTVL.

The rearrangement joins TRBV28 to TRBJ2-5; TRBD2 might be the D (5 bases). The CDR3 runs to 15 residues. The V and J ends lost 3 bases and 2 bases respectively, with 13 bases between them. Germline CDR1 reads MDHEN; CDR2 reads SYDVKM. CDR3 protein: CASSFALGQQETQYF. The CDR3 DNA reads TGTGCCAGCAGTTTTGCACTAGGGCAACAAGAGACCCAGTACTTC.

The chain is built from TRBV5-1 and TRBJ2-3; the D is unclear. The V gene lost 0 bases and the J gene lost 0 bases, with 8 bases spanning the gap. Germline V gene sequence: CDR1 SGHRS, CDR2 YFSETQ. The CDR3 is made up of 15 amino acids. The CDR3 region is CASSLASQSTDTQYF. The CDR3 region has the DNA TGCGCCAGCAGCTTGGCAAGCCAAAGCACAGATACGCAGTATTTT. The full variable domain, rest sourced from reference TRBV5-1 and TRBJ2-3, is KAGVTQTPRYLIKTRGQQVTLSCSPISGHRSVSWYQQTPGQGLQFLFEYFSETQRNKGNFPGRFSGRQFSNSRSEMNVSTLELGDSALYLCASSLASQSTDTQYFGPGTRLTVL.